The 10 T cell receptor beta chains in this list originate from one sample, sequenced in a study of cytotoxic CD8 clonotypes in ibrutinib-treated CLL. The data were produced by immunoSEQ multiplex PCR, yet TCRdb's version contains in-frame clones alone and is incomplete. Of about 200,000 clones listed, 72% are singletons. Source: PBMCs, taken after 24 months of ibrutinib treatment. The receptors were gathered from a human donor with chronic lymphocytic leukemia.

This CDR3 is CASRPNWILYEQYF. CDR3 DNA sequence: TGTGCCAGCAGGCCAAACTGGATTCTCTACGAGCAGTACTTC. The chain is built from TRBV2 and TRBJ2-7; D gene ambiguous. This CDR3 contains 14 residues. Trimming removed 6 bases at V and 3 bases at J, with 15 bases between. Germline assignment: CDR1 SNHLY and CDR2 FYNNEI. Full variable domain (outside the CDR3, taken from reference TRBV2 and TRBJ2-7): EPEVTQTPSHQVTQMGQEVILRCVPISNHLYFYWYRQILGQKVEFLVSFYNNEISEKSEIFDDQFSVERPDGSNFTLKIRSTKLEDSAMYFCASRPNWILYEQYFGPGTRLTVT.

The chain recombines TRBV5-1 with TRBJ1-4, with 7 bases lining up with TRBD1. The CDR3 covers 14 residues. The ends lost 3 bases at V and 8 bases at J; junction bases unmatched: 7. Per the germline V gene, CDR1 is SGHRS and CDR2 is YFSETQ. In nucleotides, the CDR3 is TGCGCCAGCAGCTCTAGACAGGGTGGCGAAAAACTGTTTTTT. It codes for CASSSRQGGEKLFF.

The CDR3 is CASSQPLTTGELFF. DNA for the CDR3: TGTGCCAGCAGCCAGCCCCTTACCACCGGGGAGCTGTTTTTT. The chain uses TRBV5-6 and TRBJ2-2; D gene unclear. The CDR3 contains 14 residues. Germline V gives CDR1 SGHDT, CDR2 YYEEEE. V was pared by 4 bases and J by 4 bases, with 11 bases between.

This clone was seen a few times. V usage is TRBV18 and J usage is TRBJ2-1; possibly TRBD1 for D (6 bases). With 6 bases removed from V and 8 bases from J, the gap between germline ends came to 11 bases. Germline assignment: CDR1 KGHSH and CDR2 LQKENI. The CDR3 runs 12 residues. The CDR3 region is CASSNRVDEQFF. As DNA, the CDR3 is TGTGCCAGCTCGAACAGGGTGGATGAGCAGTTCTTC.

The chain is built from TRBV2 and TRBJ2-6; 8 bases agree with TRBD2. V was pared by 7 bases and J by 0 bases, with 2 bases of the junction left unmatched. The CDR3 covers 15 residues. In germline, CDR1 is SNHLY, CDR2 FYNNEI. CDR3: CASITSGSGANVLTF. CDR3 sequence (DNA): TGTGCCAGCATAACTAGCGGCTCTGGGGCCAACGTCCTGACTTTC. The entire variable domain, with the rest obtained from reference TRBV2 and TRBJ2-6, is as follows: EPEVTQTPSHQVTQMGQEVILRCVPISNHLYFYWYRQILGQKVEFLVSFYNNEISEKSEIFDDQFSVERPDGSNFTLKIRSTKLEDSAMYFCASITSGSGANVLTFGAGSRLTVL.

Comment on this clone: It is unclear where the CDR3 begins or ends on the DNA, so no DNA is shown, and the CDR3 is as TCRdb lists it. This chain links TRBV28 with TRBJ2-2; no DNA check was done on the table's D call, TRBD2. The CDR3 is 17 amino acids in total, end residues counted. Per the germline V gene, CDR1 is MDHEN and CDR2 is SYDVKM. This CDR3 is CASSSSTSGQNTGELFF.

The chain couples TRBV28 to TRBJ2-7; D is perhaps TRBD1 (6 bases). Germline V CDR1 and CDR2: MDHEN, SYDVKM. V lost 6 bases and J 0 bases, leaving 15 bases between the germline ends. The CDR3 extends over 15 amino acids. The CDR3 is CASSLYGTLSYEQYF. The CDR3 bases are TGTGCCAGCAGCCTTTATGGGACACTCTCCTACGAGCAGTACTTC.

The rearrangement joins TRBV10-1 to TRBJ2-7, with D maybe TRBD1 (5 bases). V was trimmed by 4 bases and J by 6 bases, leaving 13 bases between them. This CDR3 has 13 amino acids. Germline assignment: CDR1 WNHNN and CDR2 SYGVQD (reference sequence). Here the CDR3 DNA reads TGCGCCAGCAGTGGTGAACAGGTTGCCGAGCAGTACTTC. Amino acid sequence: CASSGEQVAEQYF.

This clone occurred a few times. This rearrangement joins TRBV6-6 to TRBJ1-2, with D hard to call. V was trimmed by 1 base and J by 2 bases, leaving 14 bases between them. The germline V gene encodes CDR1 MNHNY and CDR2 SVGAGI (reference sequence). The CDR3 is 16 amino acids. The CDR3 spells CASSYFSVVPNYGYTF. The CDR3 coding sequence is TGTGCCAGCAGTTACTTCTCAGTGGTTCCGAACTATGGCTACACCTTC.

This clone was seen a single time. This chain uses TRBV11-2 with TRBJ2-1, with D hard to call. The CDR3 is 13 residues long. Germline loops: CDR1 SGHAT, CDR2 FQNNGV. V shed 5 bases and J shed 9 bases, with 14 bases lying between them. The CDR3 DNA sequence: TGTGCCAGCAGCATTGGACCGTTTTCTGAGCAGTTCTTC. Translated: CASSIGPFSEQFF. Variable domain in full (rest from reference TRBV11-2 and TRBJ2-1): EAGVAQSPRYKIIEKRQSVAFWCNPISGHATLYWYQQILGQGPKLLIQFQNNGVVDDSQLPKDRFSAERLKGVDSTLKIQPAKLEDSAVYLCASSIGPFSEQFFGPGTRLTVL.